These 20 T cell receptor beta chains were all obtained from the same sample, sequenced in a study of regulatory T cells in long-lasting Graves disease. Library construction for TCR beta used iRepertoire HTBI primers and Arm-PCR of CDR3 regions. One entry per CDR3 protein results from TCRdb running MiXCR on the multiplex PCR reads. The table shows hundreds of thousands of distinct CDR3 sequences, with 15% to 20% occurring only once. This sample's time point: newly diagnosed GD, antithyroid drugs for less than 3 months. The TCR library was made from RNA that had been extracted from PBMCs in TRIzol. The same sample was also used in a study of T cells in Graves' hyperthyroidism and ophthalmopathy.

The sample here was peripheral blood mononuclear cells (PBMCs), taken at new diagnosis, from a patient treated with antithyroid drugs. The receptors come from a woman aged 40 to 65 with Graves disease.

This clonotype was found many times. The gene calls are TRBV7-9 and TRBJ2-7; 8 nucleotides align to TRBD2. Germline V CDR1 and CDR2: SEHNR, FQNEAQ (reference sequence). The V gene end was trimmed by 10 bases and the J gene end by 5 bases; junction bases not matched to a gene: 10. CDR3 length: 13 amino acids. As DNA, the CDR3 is TGTGCCACCTCCCGGGGGGGTTCTGACGAGCAGTACTTC. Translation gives CATSRGGSDEQYF.

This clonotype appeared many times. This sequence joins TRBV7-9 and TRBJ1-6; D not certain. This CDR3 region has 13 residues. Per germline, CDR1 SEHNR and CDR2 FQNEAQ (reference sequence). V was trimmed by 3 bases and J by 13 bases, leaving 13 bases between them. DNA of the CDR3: TGTGCCAGCAGCTTGACCCATGAACTTCCCCTCCACTTT. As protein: CASSLTHELPLHF.

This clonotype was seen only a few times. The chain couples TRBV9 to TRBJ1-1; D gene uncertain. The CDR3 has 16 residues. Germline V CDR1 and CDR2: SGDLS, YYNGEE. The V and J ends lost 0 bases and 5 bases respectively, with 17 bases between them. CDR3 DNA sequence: TGTGCCAGCAGCGTAGCCGCCCTTCAGAGTTCAACTGAAGCTTTCTTT. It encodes CASSVAALQSSTEAFF. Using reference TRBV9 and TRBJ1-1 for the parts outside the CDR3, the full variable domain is DSGVTQTPKHLITATGQRVTLRCSPRSGDLSVYWYQQSLDQGLQFLIQYYNGEERAKGNILERFSAQQFPDLHSELNLSSLELGDSALYFCASSVAALQSSTEAFFGQGTRLTVV.

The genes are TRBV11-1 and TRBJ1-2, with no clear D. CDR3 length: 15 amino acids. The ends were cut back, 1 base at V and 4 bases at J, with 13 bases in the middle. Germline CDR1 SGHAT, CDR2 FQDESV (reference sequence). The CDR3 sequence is CASSLGAAGIYGYTF. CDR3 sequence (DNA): TGTGCCAGCAGCTTAGGAGCGGCGGGAATCTATGGCTACACCTTC.

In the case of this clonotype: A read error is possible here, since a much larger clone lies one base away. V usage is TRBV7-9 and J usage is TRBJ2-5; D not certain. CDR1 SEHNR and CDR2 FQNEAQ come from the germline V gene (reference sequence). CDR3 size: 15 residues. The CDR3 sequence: CTSSPLESRRETQYF. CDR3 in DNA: TGTACCAGCAGCCCCCTAGAATCGCGAAGAGAGACCCAGTACTTC.

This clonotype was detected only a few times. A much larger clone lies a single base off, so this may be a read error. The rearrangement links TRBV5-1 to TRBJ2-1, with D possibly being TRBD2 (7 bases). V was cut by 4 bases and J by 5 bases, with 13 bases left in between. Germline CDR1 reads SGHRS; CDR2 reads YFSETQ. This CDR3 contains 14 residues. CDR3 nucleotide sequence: TGCGCCAGCAGCCCACAGGGAGGGAACAATGAGCAGTTCTTC. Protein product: CASSPQGGNNEQFF.

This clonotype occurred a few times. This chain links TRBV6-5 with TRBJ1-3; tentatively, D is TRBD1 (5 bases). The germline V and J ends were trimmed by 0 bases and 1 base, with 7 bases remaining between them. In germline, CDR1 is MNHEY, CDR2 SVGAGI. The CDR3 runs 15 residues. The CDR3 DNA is TGTGCCAGCAGTTACTCGGGGCGGTCTGGAAACACCATATATTTT. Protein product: CASSYSGRSGNTIYF.

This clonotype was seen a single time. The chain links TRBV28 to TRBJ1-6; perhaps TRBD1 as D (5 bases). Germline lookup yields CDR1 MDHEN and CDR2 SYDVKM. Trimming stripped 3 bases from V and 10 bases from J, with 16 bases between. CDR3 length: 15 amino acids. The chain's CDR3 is CASSLGRVEDSPLHF. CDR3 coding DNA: TGTGCCAGCAGTTTGGGCAGGGTGGAAGACTCACCCCTCCACTTT. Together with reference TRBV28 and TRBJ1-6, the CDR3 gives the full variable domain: DVKVTQSSRYLVKRTGEKVFLECVQDMDHENMFWYRQDPGLGLRLIYFSYDVKMKEKGDIPEGYSVSREKKERFSLILESASTNQTSMYLCASSLGRVEDSPLHFGNGTRLTVT.

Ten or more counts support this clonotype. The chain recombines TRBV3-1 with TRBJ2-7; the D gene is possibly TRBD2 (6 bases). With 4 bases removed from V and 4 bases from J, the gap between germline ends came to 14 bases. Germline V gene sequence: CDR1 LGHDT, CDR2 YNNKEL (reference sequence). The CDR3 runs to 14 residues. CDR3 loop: CASSPSRAGYEQYF. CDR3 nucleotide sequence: TGTGCCAGCAGCCCCTCCCGCGCGGGGTACGAGCAGTACTTC.

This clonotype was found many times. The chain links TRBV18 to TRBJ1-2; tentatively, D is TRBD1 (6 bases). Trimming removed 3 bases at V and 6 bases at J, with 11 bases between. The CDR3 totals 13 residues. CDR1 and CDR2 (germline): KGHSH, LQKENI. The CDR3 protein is CASSPETGHGYTF. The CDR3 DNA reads TGTGCCAGCTCACCGGAGACAGGACATGGCTACACCTTC. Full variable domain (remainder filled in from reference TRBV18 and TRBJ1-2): NAGVMQNPRHLVRRRGQEARLRCSPMKGHSHVYWYRQLPEEGLKFMVYLQKENIIDESGMPKERFSAEFPKEGPSILRIQQVVRGDSAAYFCASSPETGHGYTFGSGTRLTVV.

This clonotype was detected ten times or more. The CDR3 loop reads CASSFSWGRNEKLFF. CDR3 DNA sequence: TGTGCCAGCAGTTTTAGTTGGGGCCGTAATGAAAAACTGTTTTTT. V and J are TRBV28 and TRBJ1-4; weak D call: TRBD1 (5 bases). The V gene lost 3 bases and the J gene lost 4 bases, with 12 bases spanning the gap. The germline V gene has CDR1 MDHEN and CDR2 SYDVKM. The CDR3 has 15 amino acids.

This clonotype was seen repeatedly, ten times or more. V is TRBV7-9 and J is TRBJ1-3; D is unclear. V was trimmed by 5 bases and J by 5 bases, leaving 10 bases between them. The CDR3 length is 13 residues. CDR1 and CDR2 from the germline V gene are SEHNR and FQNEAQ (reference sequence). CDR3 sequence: CASSPNGRNTIYF. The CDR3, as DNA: TGTGCCAGCAGCCCTAATGGGCGAAACACCATATATTTT.

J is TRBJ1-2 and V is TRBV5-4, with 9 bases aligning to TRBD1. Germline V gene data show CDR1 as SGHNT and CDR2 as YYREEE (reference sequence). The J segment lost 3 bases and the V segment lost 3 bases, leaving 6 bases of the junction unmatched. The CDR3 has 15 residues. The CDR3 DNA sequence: TGTGCCAGCAGCTCCACAGGGGGCTGGGACTATGGCTACACCTTC. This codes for CASSSTGGWDYGYTF.

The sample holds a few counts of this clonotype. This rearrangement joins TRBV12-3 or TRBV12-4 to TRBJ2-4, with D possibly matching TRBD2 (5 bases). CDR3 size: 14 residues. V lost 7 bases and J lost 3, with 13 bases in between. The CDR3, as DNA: TGTGCCAGCAATAGAAACGAGGGCAAAAACATTCAGTACTTC. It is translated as CASNRNEGKNIQYF.

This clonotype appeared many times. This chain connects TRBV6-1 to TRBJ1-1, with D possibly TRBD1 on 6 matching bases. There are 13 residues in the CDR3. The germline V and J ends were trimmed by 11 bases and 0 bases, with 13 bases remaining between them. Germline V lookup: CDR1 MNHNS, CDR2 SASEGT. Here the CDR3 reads CAGRTDMNTEAFF. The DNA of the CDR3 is TGTGCCGGGCGGACAGATATGAACACTGAAGCTTTCTTT.

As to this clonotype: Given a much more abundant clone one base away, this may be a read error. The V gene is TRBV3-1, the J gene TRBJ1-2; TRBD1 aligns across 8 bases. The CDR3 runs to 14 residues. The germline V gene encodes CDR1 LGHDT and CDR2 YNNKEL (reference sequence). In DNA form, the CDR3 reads TGTGCCAGCAACCAAGATGCAGGGGGCATCGGCTACACCTTC. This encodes CASNQDAGGIGYTF.

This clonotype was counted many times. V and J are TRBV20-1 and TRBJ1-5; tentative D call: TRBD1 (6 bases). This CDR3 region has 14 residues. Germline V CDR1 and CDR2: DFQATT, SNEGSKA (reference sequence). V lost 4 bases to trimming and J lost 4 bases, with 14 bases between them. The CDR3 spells CSATKGHPNQPQHF. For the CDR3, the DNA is TGCAGTGCTACCAAGGGACACCCAAATCAGCCCCAGCATTTT.

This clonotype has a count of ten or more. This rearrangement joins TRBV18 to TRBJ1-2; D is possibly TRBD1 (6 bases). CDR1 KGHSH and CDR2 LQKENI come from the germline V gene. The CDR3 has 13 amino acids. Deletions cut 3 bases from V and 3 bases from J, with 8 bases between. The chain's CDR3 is CASSPGTYYGYTF. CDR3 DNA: TGTGCCAGCTCACCCGGGACATACTATGGCTACACCTTC. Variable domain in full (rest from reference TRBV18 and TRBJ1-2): NAGVMQNPRHLVRRRGQEARLRCSPMKGHSHVYWYRQLPEEGLKFMVYLQKENIIDESGMPKERFSAEFPKEGPSILRIQQVVRGDSAAYFCASSPGTYYGYTFGSGTRLTVV.

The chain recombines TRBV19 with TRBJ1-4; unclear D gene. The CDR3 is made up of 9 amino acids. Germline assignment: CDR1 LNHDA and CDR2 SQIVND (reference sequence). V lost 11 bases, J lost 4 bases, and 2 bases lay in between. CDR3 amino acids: CAGNEKLFF. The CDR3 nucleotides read TGTGCCGGTAATGAAAAACTGTTTTTT.

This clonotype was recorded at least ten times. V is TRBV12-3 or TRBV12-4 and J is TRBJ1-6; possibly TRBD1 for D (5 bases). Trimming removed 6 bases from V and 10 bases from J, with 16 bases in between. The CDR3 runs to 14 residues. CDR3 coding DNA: TGTGCCAGCAGAGGGAAAGGGGAATGGTCACCCCTCCACTTT. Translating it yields CASRGKGEWSPLHF.